Sequencing of this T cell receptor (beta chain) was carried out in a study of identical twins. Overall study findings and caveats: A lower insertion count was a feature of abundant cord blood beta clonotypes, with no such feature in memory repertoires. When twins shared out-of-frame alpha sequences, those sequences had excess low generation probability.

This CDR3 comprises 15 residues. Trimming pared 4 bases from V and 2 bases from J, leaving 14 bases between. Germline V gene lookup returns CDR1 SEHNR and CDR2 FQNEAQ (reference sequence). Carrying unique molecular identifiers, the cDNA also gained a universal primer site through template switching. TCRdb re-called the 5' RACE reads with MiXCR, one entry per CDR3 protein. The table shows about 450,000 distinct CDR3 sequences, with 15% to 20% occurring only once. The sample holds a few counts of this clonotype. What it recognizes is unknown. Sequenced input: naive T cells sorted from blood. The chain combines TRBV7-9 with TRBJ2-5; D not certain. The source is a man between 50 and 59 years old in good health. The CDR3 sequence is CASSSLLGRQETQYF. The CDR3 DNA reads as TGTGCCAGCAGCTCTTTGCTGGGCAGACAAGAGACCCAGTACTTC.